Presented here are 19 T cell receptor beta chains from one specimen sequenced in a study of cytomegalovirus exposure and HLA in healthy donors. The PCR employed 60 Vbeta primers together with 13 Jbeta primers. The repertoire was sequenced with immunoSEQ multiplex PCR; TCRdb's copy has only in-frame clones and lacks some. Of more than 95,000 clones in the sample, roughly 80% were seen once. Sequencing was performed on PBMCs. These receptors came from a woman between 35 and 50 years old in good health and CMV-seropositive.

This clone was detected a few times. This chain connects TRBV2 to TRBJ2-3; D is unclear. In germline, CDR1 is SNHLY, CDR2 FYNNEI. The CDR3 sequence is 12 residues long. The V and J ends lost 5 bases and 3 bases respectively, with 6 bases between them. CDR3 sequence reads: CASSTETDTQYF. In DNA form, the CDR3 reads TGTGCCAGCAGTACAGAGACAGATACGCAGTATTTT. Full variable domain (missing parts from reference TRBV2 and TRBJ2-3): EPEVTQTPSHQVTQMGQEVILRCVPISNHLYFYWYRQILGQKVEFLVSFYNNEISEKSEIFDDQFSVERPDGSNFTLKIRSTKLEDSAMYFCASSTETDTQYFGPGTRLTVL.

The V and J genes are TRBV5-4 and TRBJ2-5; possible D gene TRBD2, 5 bases. The germline gives CDR1 SGHNT, CDR2 YYREEE (reference sequence). This CDR3 contains 14 residues. V shed 3 bases and J shed 2 bases, with 11 bases lying between them. The CDR3 region has the DNA TGTGCCAGCAGCTATACCGGGGAACAAGAGACCCAGTACTTC. It encodes CASSYTGEQETQYF.

The chain joins TRBV15 to TRBJ2-7; D perhaps matches TRBD1 (7 bases). With 6 bases removed from V and 7 bases from J, the gap between germline ends came to 22 bases. In germline, CDR1 is LNHNV, CDR2 YYDKDF (reference sequence). This CDR3 spans 15 amino acids. The CDR3 region is CATSFNRGLSWEQYF. The CDR3, as DNA: TGTGCCACCAGTTTCAACAGGGGACTGTCGTGGGAGCAGTACTTC.

This chain connects TRBV19 to TRBJ2-7; 8 bases are shared with TRBD1. The germline V gene encodes CDR1 LNHDA and CDR2 SQIVND (reference sequence). This CDR3 is built from 15 residues. Trimming took 1 base from V and 3 from J; bases not matched to a gene: 5. The CDR3 reads CASSIGGTGNYEQYF. The CDR3 DNA reads TGTGCCAGTAGTATAGGCGGGACAGGCAACTACGAGCAGTACTTC.

This chain joins TRBV30 and TRBJ2-3, with D possibly TRBD1 on 6 matching bases. This CDR3 region has 15 residues. CDR1 is GTSNPN, CDR2 SVGIG, per germline (reference sequence). Trimming stripped 7 bases from V and 2 bases from J, with 19 bases between. The CDR3 is CASTADSTSTDTQYF. The DNA of the CDR3 is TGTGCCTCCACGGCGGACAGTACTTCCACAGATACGCAGTATTTT.

Turning to this clone: An end of the junction does not agree with germline; a read error may underlie this. This sequence joins TRBV7-9 and TRBJ1-2, with 8 bases that match TRBD1. There are 13 residues in the CDR3. CDR1 is SEHNR, CDR2 FQNEAQ, per germline (reference sequence). The CDR3 DNA follows: TGTTCCAGCAGCCCAGGGACAGGCTATGGCTACACCTTC. Encoded protein: CSSSPGTGYGYTF. Full variable domain (rest looked up from reference TRBV7-9 and TRBJ1-2): DTGVSQNPRHKITKRGQNVTFRCDPISEHNRLYWYRQTLGQGPEFLTYFQNEAQLEKSRLLSDRFSAERPKGSFSTLEIQRTEQGDSAMYLCSSSPGTGYGYTFGSGTRLTVV.

V is TRBV19 and J is TRBJ1-5; no definite D call. CDR1 and CDR2 from the germline V gene are LNHDA and SQIVND (reference sequence). Deletions cut 3 bases from V and 4 bases from J, with 13 bases between. CDR3 size: 15 residues. CDR3 region: CASSINSQGNQPQHF. DNA of the CDR3: TGTGCCAGTAGTATCAACAGCCAAGGAAATCAGCCCCAGCATTTT.

The chain carries TRBV6-1 and TRBJ2-5, with 8 bases that match TRBD1. The J call may be faulty, since TRBJ2-7 better matches the DNA end. CDR3 length: 15 amino acids. Germline-derived CDR1 and CDR2 are MNHNS and SASEGT. CDR3 DNA: TGTGCCAGCAGTTTGACAGGGGTTCTTTACTACGAGCAGTACTTC. Protein: CASSLTGVLYYEQYF.

CDR3 coding DNA: TGTGCCAGCAGTTACGGCACTAGCGGGTTATACGAGCAGTACTTC. This codes for CASSYGTSGLYEQYF. The chain uses TRBV6-5 and TRBJ2-7; 9 bases fit TRBD2. V was pared by 2 bases and J by 4 bases, with 6 bases of the junction left unmatched. CDR1 and CDR2 (germline): MNHEY, SVGAGI. This CDR3 is 15 amino acids long.

The rearrangement uses TRBV11-2 and TRBJ2-7; TRBD2 is a possible D gene (6 bases). V shed 5 bases and J shed 9 bases, with 14 bases lying between them. The CDR3 sequence is 12 residues long. Germline CDR1 SGHAT, CDR2 FQNNGV. CDR3: CASSRGLPGQYF. As DNA, the CDR3 is TGTGCCAGCAGCCGCGGACTACCGGGGCAGTACTTC.

The chain carries TRBV27 and TRBJ1-1, with D tentatively TRBD1 (5 bases). Looked up from germline, CDR1 is MNHEY and CDR2 is SMNVEV (reference sequence). V was trimmed by 0 bases and J by 4 bases, leaving 12 bases between them. There are 15 residues in the CDR3. CDR3 bases: TGTGCCAGCAGTTTATCGTTGCCAGGGTCCACTGAAGCTTTCTTT. This translates into CASSLSLPGSTEAFF.

The genes are TRBV28 and TRBJ2-1; 13 positions match TRBD2. This CDR3 comprises 17 residues. Trimming removed 5 bases from V and 6 bases from J; junction bases left unmatched: 10. CDR1 is MDHEN and CDR2 is SYDVKM in the germline V gene. The chain's CDR3 is CASSTWTSGSKGNEQFF. In DNA, the CDR3 is TGTGCCAGCAGTACATGGACTAGCGGGAGTAAGGGCAATGAGCAGTTCTTC. Together with reference TRBV28 and TRBJ2-1, the CDR3 gives the full variable domain: DVKVTQSSRYLVKRTGEKVFLECVQDMDHENMFWYRQDPGLGLRLIYFSYDVKMKEKGDIPEGYSVSREKKERFSLILESASTNQTSMYLCASSTWTSGSKGNEQFFGPGTRLTVL.

In its sample, this clone was seen once. The rearrangement joins TRBV28 to TRBJ2-7, with 11 bases aligning to TRBD1. Germline V gene sequence: CDR1 MDHEN, CDR2 SYDVKM. Germline trimming cut 5 bases from V and 3 bases from J; bases unmatched to any gene: 6. This CDR3 is built from 15 residues. CDR3 DNA: TGTGCCAGCAGTGTCGGGACAGGGGGGTTCTACGAGCAGTACTTC. Its translation is CASSVGTGGFYEQYF. The full variable domain, rest sourced from reference TRBV28 and TRBJ2-7, is DVKVTQSSRYLVKRTGEKVFLECVQDMDHENMFWYRQDPGLGLRLIYFSYDVKMKEKGDIPEGYSVSREKKERFSLILESASTNQTSMYLCASSVGTGGFYEQYFGPGTRLTVT.

V is TRBV10-3 and J is TRBJ2-7; D unresolved. CDR3 length: 13 amino acids. Trimming took off 3 bases at V and 4 bases at J, with 10 bases between the two ends. Germline-derived CDR1 and CDR2 are ENHRY and SYGVKD. The CDR3 loop is CAISDDDTYEQYF. CDR3 nucleotides: TGTGCCATCAGTGATGACGACACTTACGAGCAGTACTTC.

The J gene is TRBJ2-3, the V gene TRBV10-1; a weak D match, TRBD1 (6 bases). The CDR3 is 17 amino acids. Per germline, CDR1 WNHNN and CDR2 SYGVQD (reference sequence). V was clipped by 0 bases and J by 1 base, with 14 bases between them. CDR3 protein: CASSESGRAGGTDTQYF. CDR3 DNA sequence: TGCGCCAGCAGTGAGTCGGGTCGGGCAGGGGGCACAGATACGCAGTATTTT.

The V gene is TRBV18, the J gene TRBJ1-3, with TRBD1 matching over 9 bases. This CDR3 has 16 amino acids. Germline V gene sequence: CDR1 KGHSH, CDR2 LQKENI. Germline trimming cut 0 bases from V and 4 bases from J; bases unmatched to any gene: 4. The CDR3, as DNA: TGTGCCAGCTCACCACCCGGGACAGGGAGAGGAAACACCATATATTTT. It codes for CASSPPGTGRGNTIYF.

In its sample, this clone was seen once. J is TRBJ2-7 and V is TRBV4-1; weak D call: TRBD2 (5 bases). The germline gives CDR1 MGHRA, CDR2 YSYEKL. The V gene lost 1 base and the J gene lost 2 bases, with 6 bases spanning the gap. CDR3 length: 13 amino acids. The CDR3 loop is CASSQVGAYEQYF. As DNA, the CDR3 is TGCGCCAGCAGCCAAGTCGGGGCCTACGAGCAGTACTTC.

The rearrangement links TRBV7-8 to TRBJ2-6; D perhaps matches TRBD1 (6 bases). V was trimmed by 5 bases and J by 0 bases, leaving 11 bases between them. Per germline, CDR1 SGHVS and CDR2 FQNEAQ. The CDR3 loop spans 16 amino acids. In DNA form, the CDR3 reads TGTGCCAGCAGCCCCCAGGACAGCTCTGGGGCCAACGTCCTGACTTTC. Translation gives CASSPQDSSGANVLTF.

To note about this clone: One end of the junction does not line up with germline, which may come from a read error. This chain joins TRBV15 and TRBJ1-2; 7 bases agree with TRBD1. In germline, CDR1 is LNHNV, CDR2 YYDKDF (reference sequence). CDR3 length: 14 residues. CDR3 residues: CATSGDRVNYGYTF. The CDR3 coding sequence is TGTGCCACCAGCGGAGACAGGGTGAACTATGGCTACACCTTC.